The T cell receptor (beta chain) described here comes from a study of graft-versus-host responses after intestinal transplantation. Of note for this clone: One junction end disagrees with the germline gene, perhaps due to a read error.

Germline CDR1 reads SSHAT; CDR2 reads FNYEAQ (reference sequence). This CDR3 contains 13 residues. Generated by immunoSEQ multiplex PCR, the TCRdb table keeps only in-frame clones and is missing some. This sample has 99,000 or so clones, with more than 70% found just once. This chain links TRBV7-7 with TRBJ2-5; no clear D gene. The source material was PBMCs, sampled 255 days after intestinal transplant. The clonotype originates from a human patient who received an intestinal transplant, so some T cells may come from the graft donor. The CDR3, as DNA: TGTGCTAGCAGCTTTTACGGACAAGAGACCCAGTACTTC. It codes for CASSFYGQETQYF.